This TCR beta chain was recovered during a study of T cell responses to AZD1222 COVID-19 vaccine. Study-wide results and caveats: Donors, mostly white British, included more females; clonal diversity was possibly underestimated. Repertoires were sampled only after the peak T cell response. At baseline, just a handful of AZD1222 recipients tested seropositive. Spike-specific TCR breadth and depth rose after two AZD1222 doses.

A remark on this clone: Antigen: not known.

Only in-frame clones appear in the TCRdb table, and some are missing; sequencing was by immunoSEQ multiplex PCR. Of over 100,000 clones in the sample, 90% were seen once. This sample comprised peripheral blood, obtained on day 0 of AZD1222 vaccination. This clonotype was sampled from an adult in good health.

CDR3 coding DNA: TGTGCCATCAGTGAGACCCCGGCAGGGGCGGATCAGCCCCAGCATTTT. Its translation is CAISETPAGADQPQHF. The V call is TRBV10-3, the J call TRBJ1-5; TRBD1 might be the D (6 bases). Germline lookup yields CDR1 ENHRY and CDR2 SYGVKD. V lost 2 bases, J lost 5 bases, and 16 bases lay in between. The CDR3 runs to 16 residues.